This TCR beta chain was captured by sequencing in a study of cytomegalovirus exposure and HLA in healthy donors. PCR used 60 Vbeta primers and 13 Jbeta primers. In the original workflow: Later, an analysis found around 77 million unique TCR beta chains, and around 12 million of these were shared. Method: immunoSEQ multiplex PCR; TCRdb's copy keeps in-frame clones and lacks some. That table supplies the V and J calls and clone size; D and trimming were determined from the DNA. The sample lists roughly 180,000 clones; 77% were seen once. About this clone: The antigen is unknown.

CDR3 length equals 18 residues. The ends were cut back, 4 bases at V and 0 bases at J, with 20 bases in the middle. The germline V gene encodes CDR1 SGHRS and CDR2 YFSETQ. General observations from the study: The study put 150 to 200 TCR beta chains on its list as cytomegalovirus-associated.

The TCR comes from a man in his late teens or twenties in good health and CMV-seronegative. V usage is TRBV5-1 and J usage is TRBJ2-1, with a possible D match to TRBD1 (6 bases). Sample: PBMCs. This CDR3 is CASSRGGGGGGSYNEQFF. CDR3 nucleotides: TGCGCCAGCAGCCGGGGTGGTGGGGGCGGCGGCTCCTACAATGAGCAGTTCTTC.